The T cell receptor beta chain described here comes from a study of human T cells and chemical hapten exposure. Overall study context: 2% DPC was applied to about 2 cm by about 2 cm of upper inner arm skin for sensitization. Patients received weekly diphenylcyclopropenone doses to the scalp throughout the roughly 23-week study. Overall study findings and caveats: Donors had alopecia, so their immune response may differ from healthy people's.

This clonotype turned up a few times. As yet, its antigen is unknown. In germline, CDR1 is SGHKS, CDR2 YYEKEE (reference sequence). V was pared by 4 bases and J by 2 bases, with 16 bases between. The CDR3 contains 15 residues. How the authors handled the data: Sampled TCR counts reached a median of around 94,000 per sample, with values ranging from about 23,224 to 700,000. TCRdb ran MiXCR on the RACE reads and lists one entry per CDR3 protein. The V and J calls and clone size come from TCRdb's table, not from the authors' own analysis. The repertoire holds 30,000 to 40,000 distinct CDR3 sequences, roughly 13% seen once, with about 2.5% in the top ten. Documented time point: patch test 3, about 24 weeks after DPC sensitization. Documented treatment: therapeutic diphenylcyclopropenone sensitization with weekly scalp DPC. The starting material, unfractionated whole blood, was used for total RNA extraction.

The receptor was isolated from a woman aged 40-49 years with alopecia areata. Some clones in this sample may be carry-over from other donors' samples. The chain joins TRBV5-5 to TRBJ2-7; D is perhaps TRBD1 (6 bases). The specimen was whole blood, collected in connection with sensitization to the hapten diphenylcyclopropenone (DPC). DNA for the CDR3: TGTGCCAGCAGCCTCGCCGGGACACCAGCCTACGAGCAGTACTTC. This translates into CASSLAGTPAYEQYF.